This TCR beta chain was found in a study of cytomegalovirus exposure and HLA in healthy donors. Across the study: Some 85 million unique TCRs, all from HLA-typed donors, were included in an early release of the data.

The CDR3 consists of 13 residues. Germline CDR1 reads SGHRS; CDR2 reads YFSETQ. V lost 0 bases, J lost 4 bases, and 5 bases lay in between. Primers: 60 Vbeta forward and 13 Jbeta reverse. Generated by immunoSEQ multiplex PCR, the TCRdb table keeps only in-frame clones and is missing some. The table shows hundreds of thousands of clones, with roughly 79% occurring only once. In regard to this clone: Its antigen remains unidentified.

Broader study findings: Evidence from a later analysis indicated that most CMV-associated TCR beta chains looked HLA-restricted. Several of the most significant clusters appeared linked to common viral pathogens, based on a later analysis. Listed as cytomegalovirus-associated were around 160 TCR beta chains.

The chain combines TRBV5-1 with TRBJ1-5; D not resolved. The origin of this receptor is a woman aged 40 to 49 in good health and CMV-seronegative. Sequencing input: PBMCs. CDR3 sequence reads: CASSLVPNQPQHF. The CDR3 DNA reads as TGCGCCAGCAGCTTGGTCCCTAATCAGCCCCAGCATTTT.